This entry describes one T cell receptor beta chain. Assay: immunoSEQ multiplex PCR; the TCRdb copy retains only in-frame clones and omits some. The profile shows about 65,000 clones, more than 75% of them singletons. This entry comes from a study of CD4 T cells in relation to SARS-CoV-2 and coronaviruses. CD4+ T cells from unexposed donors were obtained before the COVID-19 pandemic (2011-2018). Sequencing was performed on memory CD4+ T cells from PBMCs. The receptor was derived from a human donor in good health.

CDR3 protein: CASGISAGPFSTQYF. The CDR3, as DNA: TGTGCCAGCGGCATTTCAGCGGGGCCATTTTCGACCCAGTACTTC. The rearrangement uses TRBV27 and TRBJ2-5; 7 nucleotides align to TRBD2. The CDR3 has 15 residues. CDR1 is MNHEY, CDR2 SMNVEV, per germline (reference sequence). Trimming removed 8 bases from V and 7 bases from J; junction bases left unmatched: 16.